This is a list of T cell receptor beta chains from one sample in a study of blood T cell repertoires in COVID-19. Measured with immunoSEQ multiplex PCR; TCRdb has only the in-frame clones, and not every one. The data show roughly 59,000 clones, with about four fifths seen just once and over 5% held by the top ten. Sequenced material: peripheral blood. These receptors came from a woman between 45 and 65 years old with active or convalescent COVID-19. CDR3s include the opening cysteine and the closing phenylalanine or tryptophan. D genes are given only for firm matches. Rows give clone size only sometimes, using once, few, many, or a class for an expanded clone.

clone_size d_call j_call v_call cdr3_nt cdr3_aa
once TRBD1 TRBJ1-2 TRBV30 TGTGCCTGGAGTGATTACAGGGGAGGTGGCTACACCTTC CAWSDYRGGGYTF
. . TRBJ1-1 TRBV4-2 TGTGCCAGCAGCCAATTGGCCGGGGTGAACACTGAAGCTTTCTTT CASSQLAGVNTEAFF
. TRBD2 TRBJ2-1 TRBV2 TGTGCCAGCAGTCTGGGCGGGAGCTCCTACAATGAGCAGTTCTTC CASSLGGSSYNEQFF
. TRBD1 TRBJ1-2 TRBV6-6 TGTGCCAGCAGTCCTCGGGTGGGACAGGGGGCAACTTCCTATGGCTACACCTTC CASSPRVGQGATSYGYTF
once . TRBJ2-3 TRBV3-1/TRBV3-2 TGTGCCAGCAGAACTTCGGTCACAGATACGCAGTATTTT CASRTSVTDTQYF
. . TRBJ1-2 TRBV19 TGTGCCAGTGAGGATCCCGGGACTCAAGGACTAAACTATGGCTACACCTTC CASEDPGTQGLNYGYTF
. TRBD1 TRBJ2-1 TRBV15 TGTGCCACCAGCATCACCGACAGGGACTACAATGAGCAGTTCTTC CATSITDRDYNEQFF
. TRBD2 TRBJ2-3 TRBV7-9 TGTGCCAGCAGCCCGCCACTAGCGGGATTCACAGATACGCAGTATTTT CASSPPLAGFTDTQYF
. . TRBJ2-3 TRBV3-1/TRBV3-2 TGTGCCAGCAGCTCAAGGCCAACCAGGCCGAATACGCAGTATTTT CASSSRPTRPNTQYF
. TRBD1 TRBJ1-1 TRBV7-2 TGTGCCAGCAGCTCAAATACAGGGGCGAACACTGAAGCTTTCTTT CASSSNTGANTEAFF
few . TRBJ2-2 TRBV7-3 TGTGCCAGCAGCTTAGTACTCGGGAACACCGGGGAGCTGTTTTTT CASSLVLGNTGELFF
. TRBD1 TRBJ2-7 TRBV18 TGTGCCAGCTCACGATCGGGACAGGGCTACGAGCAGTACTTC CASSRSGQGYEQYF
. . TRBJ1-2 TRBV10-3 TGTGCCATCAAGGACTCCCGGGACTATGGCTACACCTTC CAIKDSRDYGYTF
few TRBD1 TRBJ2-2 TRBV7-8 TGTGCCAGCCCCAGGGGGAGCGAGACCGGGGAGCTGTTTTTT CASPRGSETGELFF
. TRBD2 TRBJ2-6 TRBV7-9 TGTGCCAGCAGCTTTAAAGCGGGAGGGCTCGGGGCCAACGTCCTGACTTTC CASSFKAGGLGANVLTF
. TRBD1 TRBJ2-7 TRBV10-3 TGTGCCATCAGCGCCGGGACAGCCCAGGGCGAGCAGTACTTC CAISAGTAQGEQYF
. TRBD1 TRBJ1-2 TRBV24-1 TGTGCCACCAGTGAGGGGTACTCTCCGGGACAGTCCTATGGCTACACCTTC CATSEGYSPGQSYGYTF
. . TRBJ2-7 TRBV7-6 TGTGCCAGCAGCCCGCCGGGACAACCTCCTTACGAGCAGTACTTC CASSPPGQPPYEQYF
. . TRBJ1-5 TRBV24-1 TGTGCCACCAGTGATAGGCAGGGATACAATCAGCCCCAGCATTTT CATSDRQGYNQPQHF
. TRBD2 TRBJ2-7 TRBV7-9 TGTGCCAGCAGCTTAGGGCGGGAGCCCTACGAGCAGTACTTC CASSLGREPYEQYF
. TRBD2 TRBJ2-3 TRBV5-1 TGCGCCAGCAGCTTGACTAGCGGGAGGAGCACAGATACGCAGTATTTT CASSLTSGRSTDTQYF
. . TRBJ1-2 TRBV2 TGTGCCAGCAGCGTTGACAGAAGCGATGGCTACACCTTC CASSVDRSDGYTF
. . TRBJ2-5 TRBV24-1 TGTGCCACCAGTAATGGTCCTATTGAGACCCAGTACTTC CATSNGPIETQYF
few TRBD1 TRBJ2-7 TRBV20-1 TGCAGTGCACTACAGGGGGCGATGCAGTACTTC CSALQGAMQYF
. TRBD1 TRBJ1-2 TRBV5-4 TGTGCCAGCAGCCGACGGACAGGCTATGGCTACACCTTC CASSRRTGYGYTF
few . TRBJ2-7 TRBV27 TGTGCCAGCAGTTTTAGGACGGCTAGCACACCTCCCTACGAGCAGTACTTC CASSFRTASTPPYEQYF